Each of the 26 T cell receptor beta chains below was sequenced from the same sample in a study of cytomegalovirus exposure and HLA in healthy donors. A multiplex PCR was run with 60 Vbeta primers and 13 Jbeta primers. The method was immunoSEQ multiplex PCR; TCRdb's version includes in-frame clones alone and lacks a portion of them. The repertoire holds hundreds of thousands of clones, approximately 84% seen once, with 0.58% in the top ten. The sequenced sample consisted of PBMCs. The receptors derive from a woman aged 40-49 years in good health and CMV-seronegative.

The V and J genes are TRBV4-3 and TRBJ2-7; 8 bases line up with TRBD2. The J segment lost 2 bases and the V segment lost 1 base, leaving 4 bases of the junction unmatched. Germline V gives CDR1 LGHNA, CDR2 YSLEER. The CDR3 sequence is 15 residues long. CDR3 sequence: CASSQGAGGTYEQYF. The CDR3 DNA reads TGCGCCAGCAGCCAAGGGGCGGGAGGAACCTACGAGCAGTACTTC.

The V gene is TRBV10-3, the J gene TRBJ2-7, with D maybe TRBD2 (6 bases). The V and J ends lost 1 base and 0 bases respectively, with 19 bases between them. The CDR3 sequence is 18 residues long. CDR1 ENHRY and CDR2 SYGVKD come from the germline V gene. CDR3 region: CAISELQSGGNPSYEQYF. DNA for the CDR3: TGTGCCATCAGTGAGTTACAATCCGGGGGTAACCCCTCCTACGAGCAGTACTTC.

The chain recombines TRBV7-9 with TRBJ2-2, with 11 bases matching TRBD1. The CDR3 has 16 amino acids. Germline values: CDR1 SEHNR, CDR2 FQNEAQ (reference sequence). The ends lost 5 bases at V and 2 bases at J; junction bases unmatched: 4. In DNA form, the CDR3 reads TGTGCCAGCAGCCCTGGGACAGGGGGTAACACCGGGGAGCTGTTTTTT. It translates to CASSPGTGGNTGELFF.

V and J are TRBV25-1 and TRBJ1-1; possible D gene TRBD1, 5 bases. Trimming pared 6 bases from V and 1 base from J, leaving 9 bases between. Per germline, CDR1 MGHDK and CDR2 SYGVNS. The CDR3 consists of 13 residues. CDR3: CASRRTPNTEAFF. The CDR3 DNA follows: TGTGCCAGCAGGCGGACACCGAACACTGAAGCTTTCTTT.

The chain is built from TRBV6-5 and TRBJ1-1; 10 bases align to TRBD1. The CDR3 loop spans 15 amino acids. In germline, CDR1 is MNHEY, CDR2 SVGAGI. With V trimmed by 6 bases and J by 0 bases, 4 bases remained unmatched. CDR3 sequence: CASRGTGVMNTEAFF. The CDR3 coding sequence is TGTGCCAGCAGGGGGACAGGGGTCATGAACACTGAAGCTTTCTTT.

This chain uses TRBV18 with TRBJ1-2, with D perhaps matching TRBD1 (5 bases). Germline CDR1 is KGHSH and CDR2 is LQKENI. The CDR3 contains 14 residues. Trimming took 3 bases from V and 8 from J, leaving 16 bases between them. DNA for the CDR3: TGTGCCAGCTCACCGCCTCAGGGAATAGGAGGCTACACCTTC. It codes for CASSPPQGIGGYTF.

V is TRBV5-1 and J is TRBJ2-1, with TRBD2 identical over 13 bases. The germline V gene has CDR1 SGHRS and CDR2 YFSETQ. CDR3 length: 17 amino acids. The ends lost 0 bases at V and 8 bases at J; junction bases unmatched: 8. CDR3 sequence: CASSLGGLGTSGDEQFF. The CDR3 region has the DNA TGCGCCAGCAGCTTGGGAGGGCTCGGGACTAGCGGGGATGAGCAGTTCTTC.

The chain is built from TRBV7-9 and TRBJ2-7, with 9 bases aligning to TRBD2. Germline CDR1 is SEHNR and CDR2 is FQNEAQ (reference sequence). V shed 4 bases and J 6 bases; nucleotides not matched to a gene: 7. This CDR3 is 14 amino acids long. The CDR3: CASSWAGGLIEQYF. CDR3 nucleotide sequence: TGTGCCAGCAGCTGGGCGGGGGGGCTCATCGAGCAGTACTTC.

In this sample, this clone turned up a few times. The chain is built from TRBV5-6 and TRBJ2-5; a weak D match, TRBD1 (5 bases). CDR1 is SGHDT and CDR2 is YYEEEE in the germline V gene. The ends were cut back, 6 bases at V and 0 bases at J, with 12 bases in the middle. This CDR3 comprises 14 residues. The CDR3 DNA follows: TGTGCCAGCAACAAACCAGGGTACCAAGAGACCCAGTACTTC. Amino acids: CASNKPGYQETQYF.

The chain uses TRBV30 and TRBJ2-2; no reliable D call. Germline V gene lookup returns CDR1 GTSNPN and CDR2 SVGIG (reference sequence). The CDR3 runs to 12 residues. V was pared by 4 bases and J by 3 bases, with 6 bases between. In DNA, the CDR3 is TGTGCCTGGAATCGTGACACCGGGGAGCTGTTTTTT. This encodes CAWNRDTGELFF.

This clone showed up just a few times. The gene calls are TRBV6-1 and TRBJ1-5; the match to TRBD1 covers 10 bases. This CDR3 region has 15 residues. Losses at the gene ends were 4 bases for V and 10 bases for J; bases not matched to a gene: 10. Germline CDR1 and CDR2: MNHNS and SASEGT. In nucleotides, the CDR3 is TGTGCCAGCAGTGCCCTACCGGGACAGGGGAATCCCCAGCATTTT. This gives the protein CASSALPGQGNPQHF.

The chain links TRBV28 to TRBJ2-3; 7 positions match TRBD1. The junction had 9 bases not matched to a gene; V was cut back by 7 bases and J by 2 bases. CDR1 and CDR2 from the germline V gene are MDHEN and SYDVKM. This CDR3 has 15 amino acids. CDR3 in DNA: TGTGCCAGCATGAGCGGACAGGTCTACACAGATACGCAGTATTTT. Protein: CASMSGQVYTDTQYF.

The CDR3 DNA is TGTGCCAGCAGTGGCCGCGAGGCCGGCTACACCTTC. Its translation: CASSGREAGYTF. The V and J genes are TRBV9 and TRBJ1-2; D gene unclear. The germline CDR1 and CDR2 sequences are SGDLS and YYNGEE. The CDR3 is made up of 12 amino acids. V lost 5 bases and J lost 8, with 13 bases in between. The whole variable domain, remainder taken from reference TRBV9 and TRBJ1-2, is DSGVTQTPKHLITATGQRVTLRCSPRSGDLSVYWYQQSLDQGLQFLIQYYNGEERAKGNILERFSAQQFPDLHSELNLSSLELGDSALYFCASSGREAGYTFGSGTRLTVV.

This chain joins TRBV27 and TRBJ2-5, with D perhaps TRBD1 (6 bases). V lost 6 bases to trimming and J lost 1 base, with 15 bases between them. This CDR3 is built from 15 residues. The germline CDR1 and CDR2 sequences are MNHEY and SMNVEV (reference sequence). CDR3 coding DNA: TGTGCCAGCAGCTCCGAGGGGGTAGCCCAAGAGACCCAGTACTTC. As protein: CASSSEGVAQETQYF.

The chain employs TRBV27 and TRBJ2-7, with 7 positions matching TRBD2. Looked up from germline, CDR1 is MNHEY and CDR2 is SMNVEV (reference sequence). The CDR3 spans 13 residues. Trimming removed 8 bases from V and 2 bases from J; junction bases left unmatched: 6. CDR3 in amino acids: CASGRGRAYEQYF. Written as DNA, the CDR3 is TGTGCCAGCGGGCGCGGGAGAGCCTACGAGCAGTACTTC.

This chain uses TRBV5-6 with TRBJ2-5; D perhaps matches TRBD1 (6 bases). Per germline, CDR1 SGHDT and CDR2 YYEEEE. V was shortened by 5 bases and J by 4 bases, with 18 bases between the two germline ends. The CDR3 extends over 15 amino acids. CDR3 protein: CASSTTPTGIETQYF. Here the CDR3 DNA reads TGTGCCAGCAGTACCACTCCTACAGGGATAGAGACCCAGTACTTC.

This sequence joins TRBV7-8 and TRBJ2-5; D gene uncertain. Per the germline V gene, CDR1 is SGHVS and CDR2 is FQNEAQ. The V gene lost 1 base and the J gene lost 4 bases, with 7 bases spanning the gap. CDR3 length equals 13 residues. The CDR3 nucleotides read TGTGCCAGCAGCTTAGGGGCCCCAGAGACCCAGTACTTC. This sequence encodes CASSLGAPETQYF.

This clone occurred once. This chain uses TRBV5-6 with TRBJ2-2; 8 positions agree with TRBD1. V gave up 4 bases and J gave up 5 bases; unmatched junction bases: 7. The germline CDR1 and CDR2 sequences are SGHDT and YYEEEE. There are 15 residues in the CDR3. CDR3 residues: CASSQRWTGTGELFF. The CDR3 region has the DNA TGTGCCAGCAGCCAGAGGTGGACAGGGACCGGGGAGCTGTTTTTT.

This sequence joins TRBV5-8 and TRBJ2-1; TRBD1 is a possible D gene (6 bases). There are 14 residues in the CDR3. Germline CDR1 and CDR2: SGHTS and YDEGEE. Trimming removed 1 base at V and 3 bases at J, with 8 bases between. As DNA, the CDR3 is TGTGCCAGCAGCTTGACAGGGCTCTACAATGAGCAGTTCTTC. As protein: CASSLTGLYNEQFF.

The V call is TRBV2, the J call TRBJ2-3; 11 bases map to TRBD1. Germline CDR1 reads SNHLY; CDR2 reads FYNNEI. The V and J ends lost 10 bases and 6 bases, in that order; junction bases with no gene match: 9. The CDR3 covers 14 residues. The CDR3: CATPDRGPRDTQYF. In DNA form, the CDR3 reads TGTGCCACTCCGGACAGGGGGCCCAGGGATACGCAGTATTTT.

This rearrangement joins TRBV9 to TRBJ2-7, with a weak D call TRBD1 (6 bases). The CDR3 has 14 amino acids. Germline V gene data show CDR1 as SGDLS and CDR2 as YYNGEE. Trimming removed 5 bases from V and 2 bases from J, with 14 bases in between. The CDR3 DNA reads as TGTGCCAGCAGTCTGGACAGCTCTCCCTACGAGCAGTACTTC. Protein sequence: CASSLDSSPYEQYF.

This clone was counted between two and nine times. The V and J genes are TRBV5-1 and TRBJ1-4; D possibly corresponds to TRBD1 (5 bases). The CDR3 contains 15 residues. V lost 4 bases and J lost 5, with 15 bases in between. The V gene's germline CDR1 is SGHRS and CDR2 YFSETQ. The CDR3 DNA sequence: TGCGCCAGCAGCCCGGGACGGGGAGGGAATGAAAAACTGTTTTTT. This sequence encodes CASSPGRGGNEKLFF.

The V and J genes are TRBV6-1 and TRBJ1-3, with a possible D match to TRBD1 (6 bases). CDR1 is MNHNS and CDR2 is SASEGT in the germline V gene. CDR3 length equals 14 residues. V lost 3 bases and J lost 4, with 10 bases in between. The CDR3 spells CASSEAGDGNTIYF. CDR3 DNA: TGTGCCAGCAGTGAGGCAGGGGACGGAAACACCATATATTTT.

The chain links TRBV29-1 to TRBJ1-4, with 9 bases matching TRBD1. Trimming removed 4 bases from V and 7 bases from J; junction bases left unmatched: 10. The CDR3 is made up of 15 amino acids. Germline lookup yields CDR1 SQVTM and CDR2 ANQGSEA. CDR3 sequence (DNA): TGCAGCGTTGCATTACAGGGGGCTCGGCGTGAAAAACTGTTTTTT. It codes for CSVALQGARREKLFF. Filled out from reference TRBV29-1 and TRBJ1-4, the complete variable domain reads SAVISQKPSRDICQRGTSLTIQCQVDSQVTMMFWYRQQPGQSLTLIATANQGSEATYESGFVIDKFPISRPNLTFSTLTVSNMSPEDSSIYLCSVALQGARREKLFFGSGTQLSVL.

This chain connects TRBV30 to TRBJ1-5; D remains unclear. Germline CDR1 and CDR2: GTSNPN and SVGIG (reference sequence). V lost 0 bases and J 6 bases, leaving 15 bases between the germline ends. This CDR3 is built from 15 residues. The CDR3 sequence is CAWSVPGMNSQPQHF. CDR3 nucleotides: TGTGCCTGGAGTGTACCGGGGATGAATAGTCAGCCCCAGCATTTT. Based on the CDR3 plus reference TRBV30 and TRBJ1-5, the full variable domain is SQTIHQWPATLVQPVGSPLSLECTVEGTSNPNLYWYRQAAGRGLQLLFYSVGIGQISSEVPQNLSASRPQDRQFILSSKKLLLSDSGFYLCAWSVPGMNSQPQHFGDGTRLSIL.

The CDR3 sequence is CASSFRDRGAQPQHF. The CDR3 DNA reads TGTGCCAGCAGTTTCCGGGACAGGGGTGCTCAGCCCCAGCATTTT. J is TRBJ1-5 and V is TRBV6-1; 10 bases agree with TRBD1. This CDR3 comprises 15 residues. The germline V gene has CDR1 MNHNS and CDR2 SASEGT. Germline trimming cut 5 bases from V and 6 bases from J; bases unmatched to any gene: 7.